This TCR beta chain was captured in a study of T cells after yellow fever vaccination. This clonotype was seen at least ten times. The antigen is not known. Germline assignment: CDR1 DFQATT and CDR2 SNEGSKA (reference sequence). Germline trimming cut 4 bases from V and 2 bases from J; bases unmatched to any gene: 7. This CDR3 spans 15 amino acids. Points from the study as a whole: Peaking on day 5 versus 15, the secondary response was faster but weaker.

TCRdb called the 5' RACE reads again in MiXCR, with one record for every CDR3 protein. The table has 70,000 or so distinct CDR3 sequences, around 7% seen once. This sequence originates from a young man who received the YFV17D yellow fever vaccine. The input for sequencing was CD8+ T cells sorted from PBMCs, taken approximately 11 days after the first yellow fever vaccination. This chain connects TRBV20-1 to TRBJ2-1; 8 nucleotides match TRBD1. CDR3 bases: TGCAGTGCTATACAGACAGGGGCGCCCTACAATGAGCAGTTCTTC. Translation: CSAIQTGAPYNEQFF.